This T cell receptor (beta chain) was identified during a study of blood T cell repertoires in COVID-19. In the study overall: Sites in the United States, Italy and Spain provided acute and convalescent COVID-19 samples.

Authors' processing steps: Reference gene primer amplification gave estimated nucleated cell counts. Produced via immunoSEQ multiplex PCR; TCRdb's table is partial and in-frame only. The DNA was the basis for D and trimming; V, J and clone size are from that table. The sample carries around 190,000 clones, around 80% recorded once. The CDR3 runs 13 residues. V shed 7 bases and J shed 3 bases, with 9 bases lying between them. The TCR sequence derives from a woman aged 45 to 65 with acute or convalescent COVID-19. The chain uses TRBV12-3 or TRBV12-4 and TRBJ2-2; D is perhaps TRBD1 (6 bases). Sequencing input: peripheral blood. The CDR3 DNA is TGTGCCAGCACCCGGACAGACACCGGGGAGCTGTTTTTT. Translating gives CASTRTDTGELFF.